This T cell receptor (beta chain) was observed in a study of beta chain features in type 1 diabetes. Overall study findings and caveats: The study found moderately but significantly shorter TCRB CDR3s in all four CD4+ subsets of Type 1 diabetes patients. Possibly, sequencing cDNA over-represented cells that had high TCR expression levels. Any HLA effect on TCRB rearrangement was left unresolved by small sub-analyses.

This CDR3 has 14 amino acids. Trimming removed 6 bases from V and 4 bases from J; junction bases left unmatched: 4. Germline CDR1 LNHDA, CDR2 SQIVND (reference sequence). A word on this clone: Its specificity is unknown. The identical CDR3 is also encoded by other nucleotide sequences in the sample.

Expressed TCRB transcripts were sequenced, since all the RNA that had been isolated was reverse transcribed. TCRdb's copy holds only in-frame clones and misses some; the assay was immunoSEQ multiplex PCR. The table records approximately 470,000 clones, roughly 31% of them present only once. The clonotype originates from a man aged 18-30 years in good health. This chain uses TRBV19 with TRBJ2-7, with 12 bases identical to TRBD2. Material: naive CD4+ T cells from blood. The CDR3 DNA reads TGTGCCAGTAGCCGGACTAGCGGGACGTACGAGCAGTACTTC. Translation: CASSRTSGTYEQYF.